This T cell receptor beta chain was sequenced for a study of blood T cell repertoires in COVID-19. Two negative PCRs, clearance, or symptom resolution were required of recovered Cohort 3 donors. The germline gives CDR1 MDHEN, CDR2 SYDVKM. Trimming cost V 9 bases and J 2 bases; bases outside gene matches: 9. The CDR3 has 14 residues. The repertoire was sequenced with immunoSEQ multiplex PCR; TCRdb's copy has only in-frame clones and lacks some. The sample has 200,000 to 250,000 clones; around 80% are singletons. This sequence originates from a man between 40 and 49 years old who had recovered from COVID-19. The sequenced sample was PBMCs or T cells enriched from blood (not recorded which). The V and J genes are TRBV28 and TRBJ2-7; 8 bases align to TRBD2. In nucleotides, the CDR3 is TGTGCCAGTAAGACACCGGGACTAGCCTACGAGCAGTACTTC. Translation: CASKTPGLAYEQYF.